The 5 T cell receptor beta chains below come from one sample, sequenced in a study of OX40 agonist ivuxolimab in advanced cancers. Assay used: immunoSEQ multiplex PCR; TCRdb lists only in-frame clones, some missing. The table records some 40,000 clones, about 90% of them present only once. Sequences were derived from CD4+ or CD8+ T cells sorted from blood, sampled in a trial of the OX40 agonist ivuxolimab. The receptors shown here come from an adult with an advanced solid tumor such as melanoma, head and neck, liver or kidney cancer.

The J gene is TRBJ1-2, the V gene TRBV5-4, with D hard to call. Between the trimmed V and J ends, which lost 3 bases and 3 bases, there was a span of 12 bases. The CDR3 sequence is 14 residues long. Looked up from germline, CDR1 is SGHNT and CDR2 is YYREEE (reference sequence). CDR3 sequence: CASSSQASDYGYTF. In DNA, the CDR3 is TGTGCCAGCAGCTCCCAGGCCTCGGACTATGGCTACACCTTC.

The chain is built from TRBV4-1 and TRBJ2-5; 13 nucleotides agree with TRBD2. The CDR3 is 16 amino acids. V lost 4 bases, J lost 1 base, and 3 bases stayed unmatched. The germline V gene has CDR1 MGHRA and CDR2 YSYEKL. CDR3 sequence (DNA): TGCGCCAGCAGCCTTTGGACTAGCGGGAGCCAAGAGACCCAGTACTTC. Amino acids: CASSLWTSGSQETQYF.

The chain recombines TRBV5-6 with TRBJ2-5, with TRBD1 identical over 9 bases. Germline-derived CDR1 and CDR2 are SGHDT and YYEEEE. V trimming: 4 bases; J trimming: 4 bases; junction bases outside the gene matches: 11. The CDR3 loop spans 16 amino acids. CDR3 residues: CASSTVGTGRGETQYF. CDR3 nucleotides: TGTGCCAGCAGCACAGTCGGGACAGGGAGGGGAGAGACCCAGTACTTC.

The CDR3, as DNA: TGTGCCAGCAGCGTAGTAGGAGGGAGAGGCCAGGAGACCCAGTACTTC. Protein product: CASSVVGGRGQETQYF. The J gene is TRBJ2-5, the V gene TRBV9; D might be TRBD2 (6 bases). The V end lost 0 bases, the J end lost 5 bases, and 17 bases lay between the germline ends. CDR1 and CDR2 (germline): SGDLS, YYNGEE. This CDR3 is built from 16 residues.

This clone showed up just once. The chain carries TRBV7-9 and TRBJ2-2, with no clear D. This CDR3 comprises 12 residues. V shed 3 bases and J shed 6 bases, with 5 bases lying between them. CDR1 and CDR2 (germline): SEHNR, FQNEAQ (reference sequence). CDR3 nucleotide sequence: TGTGCCAGCAGCTTTAGTGCCGGGGAGCTGTTTTTT. Translating it yields CASSFSAGELFF.